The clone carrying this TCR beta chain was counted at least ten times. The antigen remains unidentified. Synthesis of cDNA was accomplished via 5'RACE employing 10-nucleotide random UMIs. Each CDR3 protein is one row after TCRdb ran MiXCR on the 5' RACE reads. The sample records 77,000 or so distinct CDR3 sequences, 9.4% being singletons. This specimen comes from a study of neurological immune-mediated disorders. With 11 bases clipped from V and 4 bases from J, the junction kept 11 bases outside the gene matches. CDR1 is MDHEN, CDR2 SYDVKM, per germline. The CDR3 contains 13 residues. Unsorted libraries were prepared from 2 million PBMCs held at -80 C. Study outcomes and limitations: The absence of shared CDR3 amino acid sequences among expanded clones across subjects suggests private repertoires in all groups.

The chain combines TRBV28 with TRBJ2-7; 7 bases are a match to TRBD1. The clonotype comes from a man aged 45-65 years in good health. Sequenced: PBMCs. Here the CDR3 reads CAASRGTEYEQYF. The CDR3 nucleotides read TGTGCCGCCTCCCGAGGGACAGAGTACGAGCAGTACTTC. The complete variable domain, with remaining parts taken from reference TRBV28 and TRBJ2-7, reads DVKVTQSSRYLVKRTGEKVFLECVQDMDHENMFWYRQDPGLGLRLIYFSYDVKMKEKGDIPEGYSVSREKKERFSLILESASTNQTSMYLCAASRGTEYEQYFGPGTRLTVT.